The 4 T cell receptor beta chains listed next were all sequenced from one sample in a study of CD8 T cells in ankylosing spondylitis. Using its own MiXCR run on the 5' RACE reads, TCRdb lists one record per CDR3 protein. This sample has about 840,000 distinct CDR3 sequences; roughly 12% occur once, and the top ten carry less than 0.65%. General observations from the study: A TCR beta motif of eight or nine highly homologous variants seemed to mark ankylosing spondylitis blood.

Their specific antigens are unknown. Specimen: blood, either unsorted or a sorted T cell fraction (not recorded which). The receptors derive from a male donor with ankylosing spondylitis.

The chain is built from TRBV6-5 and TRBJ1-5; TRBD1 is a possible D gene (6 bases). V was trimmed by 4 bases and J by 7 bases, leaving 17 bases between them. Germline V lookup: CDR1 MNHEY, CDR2 SVGAGI. The CDR3 loop spans 15 amino acids. DNA of the CDR3: TGTGCCAGCAGTTCCGGGACAAAAGGAGGGCAGCCCCAGCATTTT. Its translation: CASSSGTKGGQPQHF.

Note on this clonotype: The junction and the germline gene differ at one end; a read error may be behind it. V is TRBV24-1 and J is TRBJ2-1; 12 nucleotides match TRBD1. Germline loops: CDR1 KGHDR, CDR2 SFDVKD. The CDR3 sequence is 16 residues long. The CDR3 DNA is TGTGCCACCAGTGATCCCGGGACAGGGGGCATGAATGAGGAGTTCTTC. Residues: CATSDPGTGGMNEEFF.

The chain has TRBV5-1 and TRBJ2-1; 8 nucleotides agree with TRBD2. The J segment lost 0 bases and the V segment lost 7 bases, leaving 9 bases of the junction unmatched. This CDR3 comprises 16 residues. Germline V gene lookup returns CDR1 SGHRS and CDR2 YFSETQ. CDR3 residues: CASRPVAGSSYNEQFF. For the CDR3, the DNA is TGCGCCAGCCGTCCCGTAGCGGGGAGCTCCTACAATGAGCAGTTCTTC.

This clonotype was picked up a small number of times. This chain joins TRBV9 and TRBJ2-5; D remains unclear. Germline V gene data show CDR1 as SGDLS and CDR2 as YYNGEE. With 1 base removed from V and 8 bases from J, the gap between germline ends came to 12 bases. The CDR3 length is 13 residues. CDR3 residues: CASSVRAELTQYF. The DNA for the CDR3 is TGTGCCAGCAGCGTAAGGGCTGAGTTAACCCAGTACTTC.